The TCR beta chain described here comes from a study of cytomegalovirus exposure and HLA in healthy donors. The validation cohort, a group of more than 95 subjects, included the donors and was separate from the roughly 670-subject first cohort. Sequencing was performed with immunoSEQ multiplex PCR; in TCRdb, only in-frame clones are kept and a portion is missing. The sample comprises some 100,000 clones, 88% of which are singletons, and more than 1.5% rests with the top ten. Comments on this clone: What it binds is unknown.

The CDR3 is 15 amino acids. The germline CDR1 and CDR2 sequences are MNHEY and SVGAGI. V was clipped by 0 bases and J by 4 bases, with 12 bases between them. Overall study results and limits: Most sequenced TCRs were rare (though some public TCRs occurred in many donors). A few chains tied to CMV proved CMV antigen-specific in vitro. The tendency of first-cohort TCR clusters to co-occur in the roughly 130 validation repertoires was the finding of a later analysis.

This TCR came from a man younger than 30 in good health and CMV-seronegative. Input material: PBMCs. The chain joins TRBV6-5 to TRBJ1-2, with a tentative D call TRBD1 (6 bases). As DNA, the CDR3 is TGTGCCAGCAGTTACTCGCCGGGACAACCCTATGGCTACACCTTC. It codes for CASSYSPGQPYGYTF.